This T cell receptor (beta chain) originates from a study of T cell responses to AZD1222 COVID-19 vaccine. Study results and limitations: A reported finding is that nearly half of spike-specific TCRs target unmutated variant regions. It was only after the peak T cell response that any repertoires were sampled.

Sequencing used immunoSEQ multiplex PCR; TCRdb keeps in-frame clones, though not all of them. Among 90,000 to 140,000 clones, roughly 87% were seen once, and the ten largest hold less than 6%. On this clone itself: What it binds is not known. The sample holds other DNA sequences that translate to the same CDR3.

This receptor was obtained from an adult in good health. Specimen: peripheral blood, collected on day 0 of AZD1222 vaccination.

The CDR3 nucleotides read TGCAGTGCTAGAACAGGTTATGGCTACACCTTC. Translated, it gives CSARTGYGYTF. The chain links TRBV20-1 to TRBJ1-2, with a tentative D call TRBD1 (5 bases). The germline V and J ends were trimmed by 2 bases and 5 bases, with 6 bases remaining between them. This CDR3 has 11 amino acids. Germline CDR1 DFQATT, CDR2 SNEGSKA (reference sequence).